The T cell receptor beta chain described here comes from a study of blood T cell repertoires in COVID-19. Study background: The analysed material was cDNA or gDNA that came from T cells, B-cell-depleted T cells, or PBMCs.

CDR1 is SGHNT and CDR2 is YENEEA in the germline V gene. This CDR3 region has 13 residues. V lost 2 bases and J 0 bases, leaving 4 bases between the germline ends. Using immunoSEQ multiplex PCR, the repertoire was profiled, and TCRdb retains in-frame clones only, with some absent. The sample consists of approximately 300,000 clones, just under 90% of them appearing once. The chain recombines TRBV11-3 with TRBJ1-1, with unresolved D. The TCR sequence derives from a woman aged 45 to 65 with COVID-19, enrolled during active disease. Sequenced sample: peripheral blood. The CDR3 nucleotides are TGTGCCAGCAGCTTAATCATGAACACTGAAGCTTTCTTT. It yields the protein CASSLIMNTEAFF.